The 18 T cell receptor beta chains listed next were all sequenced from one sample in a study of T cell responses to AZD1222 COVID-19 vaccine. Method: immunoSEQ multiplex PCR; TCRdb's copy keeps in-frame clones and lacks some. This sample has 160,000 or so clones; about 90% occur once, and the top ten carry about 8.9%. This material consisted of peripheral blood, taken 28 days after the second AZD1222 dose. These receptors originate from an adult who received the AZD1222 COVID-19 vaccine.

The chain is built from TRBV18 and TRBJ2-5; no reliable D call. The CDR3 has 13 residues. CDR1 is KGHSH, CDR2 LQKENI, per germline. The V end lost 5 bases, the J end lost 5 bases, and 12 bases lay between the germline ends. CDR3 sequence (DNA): TGTGCCAGCTCAGACGTTGGAAGGGAGACCCAGTACTTC. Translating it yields CASSDVGRETQYF.

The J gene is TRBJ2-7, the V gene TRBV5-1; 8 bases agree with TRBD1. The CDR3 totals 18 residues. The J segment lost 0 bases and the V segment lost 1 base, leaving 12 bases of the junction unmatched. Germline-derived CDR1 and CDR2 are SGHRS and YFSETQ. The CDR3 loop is CASSLQSPRDRPSYEQYF. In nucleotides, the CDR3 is TGCGCCAGCAGCTTGCAGAGCCCCCGGGACAGGCCCTCCTACGAGCAGTACTTC.

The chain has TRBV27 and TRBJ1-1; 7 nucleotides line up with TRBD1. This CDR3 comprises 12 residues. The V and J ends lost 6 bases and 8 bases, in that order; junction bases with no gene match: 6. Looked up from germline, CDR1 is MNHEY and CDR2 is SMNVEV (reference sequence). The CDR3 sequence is CASRKLTGEAFF. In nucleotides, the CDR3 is TGTGCCAGCAGAAAATTGACAGGGGAAGCTTTCTTT.

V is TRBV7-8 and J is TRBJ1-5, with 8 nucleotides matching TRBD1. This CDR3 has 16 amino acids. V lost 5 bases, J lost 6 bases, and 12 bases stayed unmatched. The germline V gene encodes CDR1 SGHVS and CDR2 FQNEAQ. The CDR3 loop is CASSAVGQGKAQPQHF. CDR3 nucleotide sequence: TGTGCCAGCAGCGCCGTCGGACAGGGTAAGGCTCAGCCCCAGCATTTT. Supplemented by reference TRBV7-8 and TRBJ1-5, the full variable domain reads GAGVSQSPRYKVAKRGQDVALRCDPISGHVSLFWYQQALGQGPEFLTYFQNEAQLDKSGLPSDRFFAERPEGSVSTLKIQRTQQEDSAVYLCASSAVGQGKAQPQHFGDGTRLSIL.

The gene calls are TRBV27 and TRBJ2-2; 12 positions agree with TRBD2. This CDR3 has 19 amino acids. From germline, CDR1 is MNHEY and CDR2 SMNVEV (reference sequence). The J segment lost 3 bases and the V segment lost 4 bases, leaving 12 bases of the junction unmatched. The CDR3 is CASSSSISTSGRHTGELFF. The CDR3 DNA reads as TGTGCCAGCAGTTCTTCTATATCGACTAGCGGGAGACACACCGGGGAGCTGTTTTTT.

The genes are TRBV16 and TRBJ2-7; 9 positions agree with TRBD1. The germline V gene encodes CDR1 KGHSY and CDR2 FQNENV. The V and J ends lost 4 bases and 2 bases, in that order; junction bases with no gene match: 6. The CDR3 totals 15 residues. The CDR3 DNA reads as TGTGCCAGCAGCCTAGGACAGGGGCAAACCTACGAGCAGTACTTC. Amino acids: CASSLGQGQTYEQYF.

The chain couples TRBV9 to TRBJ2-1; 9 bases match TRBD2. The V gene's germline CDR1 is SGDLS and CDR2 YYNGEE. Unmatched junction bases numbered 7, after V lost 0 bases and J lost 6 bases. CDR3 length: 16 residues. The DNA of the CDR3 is TGTGCCAGCAGCGTAGGGGGCCTAGCGGGACCCAATGAGCAGTTCTTC. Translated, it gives CASSVGGLAGPNEQFF.

The CDR3 reads CATSREAASSNEQYF. The DNA for the CDR3 is TGTGCCACCAGCAGAGAGGCGGCTAGCAGCAACGAGCAGTACTTC. The chain has TRBV15 and TRBJ2-7; D possibly corresponds to TRBD2 (5 bases). The germline V gene has CDR1 LNHNV and CDR2 YYDKDF (reference sequence). V lost 0 bases, J lost 5 bases, and 14 bases lay in between. CDR3 length equals 15 residues.

This CDR3 reads CASSLRGASGRFAYEQYF. Here the CDR3 DNA reads TGTGCCAGCAGTTTAAGGGGGGCTAGCGGGAGGTTCGCCTACGAGCAGTACTTC. The V and J genes are TRBV28 and TRBJ2-7; 11 bases map to TRBD2. The V gene's germline CDR1 is MDHEN and CDR2 SYDVKM. V lost 2 bases and J lost 2; bases outside the gene matches: 11. There are 18 residues in the CDR3.

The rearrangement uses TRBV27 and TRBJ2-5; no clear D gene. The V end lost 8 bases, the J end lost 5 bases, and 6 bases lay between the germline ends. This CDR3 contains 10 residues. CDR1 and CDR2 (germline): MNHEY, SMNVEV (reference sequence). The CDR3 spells CASRRETQYF. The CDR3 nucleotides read TGTGCCAGCCGTAGGGAGACCCAGTACTTC.

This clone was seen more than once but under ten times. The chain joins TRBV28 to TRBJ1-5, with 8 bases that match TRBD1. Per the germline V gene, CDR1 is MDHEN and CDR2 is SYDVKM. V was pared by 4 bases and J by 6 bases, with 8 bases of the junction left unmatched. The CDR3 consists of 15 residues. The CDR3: CASSSRTGTGQPQHF. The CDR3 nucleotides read TGTGCCAGCAGTTCCAGGACAGGGACAGGTCAGCCCCAGCATTTT. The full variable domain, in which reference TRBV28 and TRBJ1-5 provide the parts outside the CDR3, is DVKVTQSSRYLVKRTGEKVFLECVQDMDHENMFWYRQDPGLGLRLIYFSYDVKMKEKGDIPEGYSVSREKKERFSLILESASTNQTSMYLCASSSRTGTGQPQHFGDGTRLSIL.

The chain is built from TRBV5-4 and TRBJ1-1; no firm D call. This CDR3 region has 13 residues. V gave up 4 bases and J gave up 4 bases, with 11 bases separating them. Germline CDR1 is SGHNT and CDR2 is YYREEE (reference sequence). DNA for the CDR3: TGTGCCAGCAGCCCTCGGGATGGCACTGAAGCTTTCTTT. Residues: CASSPRDGTEAFF. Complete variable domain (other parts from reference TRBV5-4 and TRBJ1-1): ETGVTQSPTHLIKTRGQQVTLRCSSQSGHNTVSWYQQALGQGPQFIFQYYREEENGRGNFPPRFSGLQFPNYSSELNVNALELDDSALYLCASSPRDGTEAFFGQGTRLTVV.

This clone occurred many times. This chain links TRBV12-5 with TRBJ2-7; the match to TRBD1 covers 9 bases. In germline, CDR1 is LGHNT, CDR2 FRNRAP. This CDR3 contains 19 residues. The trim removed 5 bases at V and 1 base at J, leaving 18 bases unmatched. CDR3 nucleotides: TGTGCTAGTGGTCCGGGAACAGGGGGCTTACTCCCAGAGTCCTACGAGCAGTACTTC. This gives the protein CASGPGTGGLLPESYEQYF. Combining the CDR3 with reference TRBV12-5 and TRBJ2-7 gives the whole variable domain DARVTQTPRHKVTEMGQEVTMRCQPILGHNTVFWYRQTMMQGLELLAYFRNRAPLDDSGMPKDRFSAEMPDATLATLKIQPSEPRDSAVYFCASGPGTGGLLPESYEQYFGPGTRLTVT.

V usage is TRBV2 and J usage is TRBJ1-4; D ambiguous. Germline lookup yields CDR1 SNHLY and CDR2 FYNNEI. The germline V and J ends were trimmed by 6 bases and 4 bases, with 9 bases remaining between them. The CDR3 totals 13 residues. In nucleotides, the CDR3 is TGTGCCAGCAGGGAGTCAAGTAATGAAAAACTGTTTTTT. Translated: CASRESSNEKLFF.

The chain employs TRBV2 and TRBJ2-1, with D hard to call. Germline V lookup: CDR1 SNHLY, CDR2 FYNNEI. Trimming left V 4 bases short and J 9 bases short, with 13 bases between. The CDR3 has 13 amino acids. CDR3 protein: CASSGQTRSEQFF. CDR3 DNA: TGTGCCAGCAGTGGCCAGACTCGGAGTGAGCAGTTCTTC.

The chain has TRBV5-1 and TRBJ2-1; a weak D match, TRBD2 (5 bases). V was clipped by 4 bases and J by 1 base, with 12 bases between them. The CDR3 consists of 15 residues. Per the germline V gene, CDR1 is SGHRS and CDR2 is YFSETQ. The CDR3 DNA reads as TGCGCCAGCAGCCGGACTGGGCCGTCCTACAATGAGCAGTTCTTC. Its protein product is CASSRTGPSYNEQFF.

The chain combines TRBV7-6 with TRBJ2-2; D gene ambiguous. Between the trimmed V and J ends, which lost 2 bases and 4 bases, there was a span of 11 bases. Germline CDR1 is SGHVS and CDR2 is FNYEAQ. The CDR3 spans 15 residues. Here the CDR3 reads CASSLKAVGTGELFF. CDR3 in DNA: TGTGCCAGCAGCTTAAAGGCCGTGGGCACCGGGGAGCTGTTTTTT.

The CDR3 region is CASSLQGLNGNTIYF. DNA for the CDR3: TGTGCCAGCAGCCTTCAGGGGCTGAACGGAAACACCATATATTTT. V is TRBV2 and J is TRBJ1-3; tentatively, D is TRBD1 (6 bases). The V end lost 6 bases, the J end lost 4 bases, and 16 bases lay between the germline ends. CDR3 length equals 15 residues. CDR1 is SNHLY and CDR2 is FYNNEI in the germline V gene.